What follows describes a single T cell receptor (beta chain). No cognate antigen has been identified for it. There are no base qualities to consult, and no much larger clone falls within one base. Patients with autoimmune disease history or receiving systemic immunosuppression were excluded from the trial. In every dose cohort, peripheral blood was drawn for TCR sequencing at baseline, cycle 4 day 1, and cycle 7 day 1. Samples came from an open-label, multicenter, first-in-human phase I dose-escalation trial of ivuxolimab. Adults with locally advanced or metastatic head and neck squamous cell, hepatocellular, melanoma or renal cell carcinoma were enrolled in the trial. CD4+ and CD8+ T cells were sorted separately from peripheral blood before TCR sequencing. Taken from the germline V gene, the CDR1 and CDR2 loops are MGHRA and YSYEKL. Trimming leaves V shorter by 0 bases and J shorter by 12 bases, with the junction holding 7 bases beyond the gene matches. Including cysteine and phenylalanine, the CDR3 has 13 amino acids. The retained sequence is limited to the CDR3, 39 bases, with the frame set at the first base.

These data originate in a study of OX40 agonist ivuxolimab in advanced cancers. Context from the whole study: Ivuxolimab was a fully human IgG2 agonistic monoclonal antibody targeting the costimulatory receptor OX40 (CD134). Intravenous ivuxolimab was administered to patients every 2 weeks at six dose levels: 0.01, 0.1, 0.3, 1.5, 3 and 10 mg/kg. Among the roughly 54 dose-escalation patients, some 19 had hepatocellular carcinoma, approximately 15 melanoma, 9 renal cell carcinoma and 9 head and neck cancer. The dose-escalation cohort was around 83% male with a mean age of approximately 60 years, ranging from about 20 to 80. Patients were allowed to have had prior anti-PD-1, anti-PD-L1 or anti-CTLA-4 therapy, and about 40% of the dose-escalation patients had been treated with checkpoint inhibitors. Partial responses occurred in three dose-escalation patients, of whom one had hepatocellular carcinoma and two had cutaneous melanoma. Peripheral TCRbeta sequencing was intended to test whether TCR sequence diversity was altered and clonal T-cell expansion was caused by ivuxolimab. The monotherapy dose-escalation portion (N of about 50 patients) of the phase I ivuxolimab trial is reported in the paper.

Study-level results and caveats: At doses from 0.1 to 3.0 mg/kg, clonal expansion was seen in both CD4+ and CD8+ blood T cells between baseline and week 6. Which antigens the clonally expanded peripheral T cells were specific for was not determined. In partial responders in the 0.1-3.0 mg/kg groups, normalized peripheral clonal expansion was found to be among the lowest, especially among CD8+ T cells. Low levels of normalized T-cell clonal expansion were also seen in some nonresponding patients. On average, CD8+ T cells showed more expanded clones than CD4+ T cells after ivuxolimab.

Genomic DNA was extracted from sorted cells for sequencing of the TCRbeta CDR3 region. The immunoSEQ Assay was used for sequencing of TCRbeta CDR3 regions. Entries here come from immuneACCESS through TCRdb and include only in-frame sequences with V and J called. Some clones fail to appear in such tables; in the studies checked, an unresolved V gene covers under half of the shortfall, and the cause of the remainder is unknown. The sample yields 30,000 to 45,000 clones; about 70% were counted once. The ten largest clones represent 15% to 20% of the sample. The sequences come from CD4+ or CD8+ T cells sorted from blood, collected in a trial of the OX40 agonist ivuxolimab. This chain is built from TRBV4-1 and TRBJ1-2; 7 central nucleotides agree with TRBD1. The sequence was collected from an adult with an advanced solid tumor such as melanoma, head and neck, liver or kidney cancer. The base sequence is TGCGCCAGCAGCCAAGATCCGGGACAGCCCCACACCTTC. The translation is CASSQDPGQPHTF.